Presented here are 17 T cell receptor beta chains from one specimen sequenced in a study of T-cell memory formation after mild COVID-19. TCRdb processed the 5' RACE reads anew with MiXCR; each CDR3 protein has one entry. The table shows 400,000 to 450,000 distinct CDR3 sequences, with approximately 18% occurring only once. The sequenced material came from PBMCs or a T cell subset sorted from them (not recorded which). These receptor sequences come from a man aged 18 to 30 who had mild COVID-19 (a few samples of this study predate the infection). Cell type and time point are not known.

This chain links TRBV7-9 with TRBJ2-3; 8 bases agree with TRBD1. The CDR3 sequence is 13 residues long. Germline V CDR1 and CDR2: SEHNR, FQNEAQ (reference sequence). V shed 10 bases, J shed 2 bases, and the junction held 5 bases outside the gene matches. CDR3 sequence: CATWTGITDTQYF. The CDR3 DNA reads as TGTGCCACCTGGACAGGGATCACAGATACGCAGTATTTT.

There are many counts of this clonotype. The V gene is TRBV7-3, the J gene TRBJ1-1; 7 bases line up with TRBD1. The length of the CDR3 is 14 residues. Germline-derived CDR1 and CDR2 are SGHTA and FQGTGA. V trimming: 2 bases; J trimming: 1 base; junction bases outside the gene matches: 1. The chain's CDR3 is CASSLGQENTEAFF. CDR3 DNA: TGTGCCAGCAGCTTAGGACAGGAGAACACTGAAGCTTTCTTT.

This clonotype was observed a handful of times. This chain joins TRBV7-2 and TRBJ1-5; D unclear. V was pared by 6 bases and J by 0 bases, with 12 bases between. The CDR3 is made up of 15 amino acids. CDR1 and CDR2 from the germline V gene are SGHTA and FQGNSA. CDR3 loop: CASRRDANSNQPQHF. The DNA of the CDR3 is TGTGCCAGCAGACGCGACGCAAATAGCAATCAGCCCCAGCATTTT.

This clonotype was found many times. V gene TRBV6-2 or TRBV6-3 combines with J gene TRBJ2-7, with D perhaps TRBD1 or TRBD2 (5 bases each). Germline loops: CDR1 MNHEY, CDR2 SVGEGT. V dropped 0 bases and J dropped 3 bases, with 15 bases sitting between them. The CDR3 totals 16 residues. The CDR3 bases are TGTGCCAGCAGTTACTCGGGGTTGGGACCCCGCTACGAGCAGTACGTC. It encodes CASSYSGLGPRYEQYV.

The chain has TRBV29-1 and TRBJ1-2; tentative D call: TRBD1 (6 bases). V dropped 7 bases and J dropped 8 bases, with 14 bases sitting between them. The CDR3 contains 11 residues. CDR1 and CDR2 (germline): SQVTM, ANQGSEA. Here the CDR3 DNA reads TGCAGCGCACGGGACATGCAAGGCTACACCTTC. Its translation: CSARDMQGYTF.

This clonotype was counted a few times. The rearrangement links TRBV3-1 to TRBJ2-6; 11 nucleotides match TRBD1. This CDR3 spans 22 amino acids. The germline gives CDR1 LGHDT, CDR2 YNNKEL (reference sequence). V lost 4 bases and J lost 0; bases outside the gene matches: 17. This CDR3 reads CASSPPEFGTGGLSSGANVLTF. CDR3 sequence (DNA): TGTGCCAGCAGCCCCCCAGAGTTCGGGACAGGGGGGTTAAGCTCTGGGGCCAACGTCCTGACTTTC.

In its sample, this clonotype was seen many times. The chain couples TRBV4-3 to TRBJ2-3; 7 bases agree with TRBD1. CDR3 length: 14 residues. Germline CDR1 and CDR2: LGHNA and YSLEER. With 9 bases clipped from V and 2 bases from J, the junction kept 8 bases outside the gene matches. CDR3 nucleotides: TGCGCCAGTGGTCCAGGGGGAGACACAGATACGCAGTATTTT. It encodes CASGPGGDTDTQYF.

CDR3 nucleotides: TGTGCCAGCTCACCAGTGGCTGGACAGGGAGGCACAGATACGCAGTATTTT. It codes for CASSPVAGQGGTDTQYF. The J gene is TRBJ2-3, the V gene TRBV18, with 8 bases identical to TRBD1. Germline-derived CDR1 and CDR2 are KGHSH and LQKENI. After removal of 2 bases from V and 1 base from J, the junction contained 8 bases not matched to a gene. CDR3 length equals 17 residues. Supplemented by reference TRBV18 and TRBJ2-3, the full variable domain reads NAGVMQNPRHLVRRRGQEARLRCSPMKGHSHVYWYRQLPEEGLKFMVYLQKENIIDESGMPKERFSAEFPKEGPSILRIQQVVRGDSAAYFCASSPVAGQGGTDTQYFGPGTRLTVL.

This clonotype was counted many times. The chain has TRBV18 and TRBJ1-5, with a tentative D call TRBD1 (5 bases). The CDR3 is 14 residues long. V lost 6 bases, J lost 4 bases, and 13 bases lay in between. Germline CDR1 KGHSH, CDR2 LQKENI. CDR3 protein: CASSITGLNQPQHF. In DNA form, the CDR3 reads TGTGCCAGCTCTATCACAGGACTGAATCAGCCCCAGCATTTT.

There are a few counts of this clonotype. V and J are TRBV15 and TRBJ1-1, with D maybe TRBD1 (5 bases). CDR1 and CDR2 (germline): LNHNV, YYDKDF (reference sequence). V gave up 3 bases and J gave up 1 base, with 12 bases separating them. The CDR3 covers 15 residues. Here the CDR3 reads CATSRNRGTNTEAFF. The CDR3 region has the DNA TGTGCCACCAGCAGGAACCGAGGGACGAACACTGAAGCTTTCTTT.

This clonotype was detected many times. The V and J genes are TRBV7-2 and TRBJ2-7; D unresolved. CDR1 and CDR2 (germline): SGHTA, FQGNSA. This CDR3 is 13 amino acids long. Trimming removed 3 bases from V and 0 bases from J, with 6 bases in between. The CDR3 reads CASSLASSYEQYV. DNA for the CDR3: TGTGCCAGCAGCTTGGCGAGCTCCTACGAGCAGTACGTC.

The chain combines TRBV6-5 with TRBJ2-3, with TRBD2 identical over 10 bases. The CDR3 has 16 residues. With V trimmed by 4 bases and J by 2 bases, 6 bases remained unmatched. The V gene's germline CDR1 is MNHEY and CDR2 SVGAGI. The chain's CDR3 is CASSSVAGGYTDTQYF. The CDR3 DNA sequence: TGTGCCAGCAGTTCGGTAGCGGGGGGTTACACAGATACGCAGTATTTT.

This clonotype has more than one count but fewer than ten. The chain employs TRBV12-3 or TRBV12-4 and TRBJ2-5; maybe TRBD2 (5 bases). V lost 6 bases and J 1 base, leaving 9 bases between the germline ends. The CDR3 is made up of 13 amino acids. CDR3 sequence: CASRGLFQETQYF. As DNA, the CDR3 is TGTGCCAGCAGAGGACTGTTCCAAGAGACCCAGTACTTC.

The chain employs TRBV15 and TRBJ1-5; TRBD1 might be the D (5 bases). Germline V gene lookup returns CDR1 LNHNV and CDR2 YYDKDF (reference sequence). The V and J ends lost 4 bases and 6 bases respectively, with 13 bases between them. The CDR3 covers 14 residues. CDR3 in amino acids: CATSTAGLSQPQHF. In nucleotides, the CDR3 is TGTGCCACCAGCACCGCGGGGCTAAGTCAGCCCCAGCATTTT. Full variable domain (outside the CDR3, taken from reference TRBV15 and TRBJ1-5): DAMVIQNPRYQVTQFGKPVTLSCSQTLNHNVMYWYQQKSSQAPKLLFHYYDKDFNNEADTPDNFQSRRPNTSFCFLDIRSPGLGDTAMYLCATSTAGLSQPQHFGDGTRLSIL.

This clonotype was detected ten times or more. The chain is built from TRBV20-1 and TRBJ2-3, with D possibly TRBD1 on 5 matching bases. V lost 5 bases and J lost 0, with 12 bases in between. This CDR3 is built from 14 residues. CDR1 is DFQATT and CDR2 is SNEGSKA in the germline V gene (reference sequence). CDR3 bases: TGCAGTGCTGTAGAAGGGGCGAGCACAGATACGCAGTATTTT. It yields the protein CSAVEGASTDTQYF.

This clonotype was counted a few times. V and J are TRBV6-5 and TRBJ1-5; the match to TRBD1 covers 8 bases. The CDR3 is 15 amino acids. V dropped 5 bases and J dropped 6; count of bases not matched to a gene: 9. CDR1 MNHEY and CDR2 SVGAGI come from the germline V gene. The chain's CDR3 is CASSPQTGEVQPQHF. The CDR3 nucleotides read TGTGCCAGCAGTCCCCAGACAGGGGAGGTTCAGCCCCAGCATTTT.

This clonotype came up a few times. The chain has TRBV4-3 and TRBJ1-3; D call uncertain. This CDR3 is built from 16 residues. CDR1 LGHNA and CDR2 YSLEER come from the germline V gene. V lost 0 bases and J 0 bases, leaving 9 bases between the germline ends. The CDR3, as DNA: TGCGCCAGCAGCCAAGACAACTCCATCTCTGGAAACACCATATATTTT. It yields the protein CASSQDNSISGNTIYF.